The clone carrying this T cell receptor (beta chain) was observed a few times. The record originates from a study of response to subunit inactivated influenza vaccine. Trimming cost V 4 bases and J 4 bases, with 7 bases left between them. There are 13 residues in the CDR3. The germline V gene encodes CDR1 KGHDR and CDR2 SFDVKD. MiXCR was run by TCRdb on the RT-PCR reads, yielding one entry per CDR3 protein. The sample lists 650,000 to 800,000 distinct CDR3 sequences; under 20% were seen once. The chain couples TRBV24-1 to TRBJ1-5; D unclear. Specimen: PBMCs from blood, collected about 5 days after vaccination. This TCR was sampled from a man between 50 and 59 years old who received an inactivated influenza vaccine. The CDR3 here is CATSDSWNQPQHF. For the CDR3, the DNA is TGTGCCACCAGTGACAGTTGGAATCAGCCCCAGCATTTT.